The rows below give T cell receptor beta chains drawn from one sample of a study of read filtering for tumor transcriptome and immune sequencing. A single record per CDR3 protein comes from TCRdb applying MiXCR to the reads. In the table there are 35,000 to 40,000 distinct CDR3 sequences, roughly 15% of which are singletons. The sequencing sample was made of a population of CD138-negative cells sorted from bone marrow. The receptors derive from a donor aged 40 or older with multiple myeloma. Both conserved end residues are trimmed from each CDR3. Fields, in order: CDR3 protein, J gene, V gene, clone size. Only part of the rows carry a size: once, few, many, or a class if the clone is expanded.

CDR3 protein: SAKAGLAGGLGEQY
J gene: TRBJ2-7
V gene: TRBV20-1
clone size: few

CDR3 protein: SAWALAASSYNEQF
J gene: TRBJ2-1
V gene: TRBV20-1
clone size: many

CDR3 protein: ASSLSRIANTGELF
J gene: TRBJ2-2
V gene: TRBV7-9
clone size: many

CDR3 protein: ATLNPSYEQY
J gene: TRBJ2-7
V gene: TRBV6-2/TRBV6-3
clone size: many

CDR3 protein: ASSRIASGSDTQY
J gene: TRBJ2-3
V gene: TRBV3-1
clone size: many

CDR3 protein: ASSMPGLNEKLF
J gene: TRBJ1-4
V gene: TRBV19
clone size: many

CDR3 protein: SASPDYRPYNEQF
J gene: TRBJ2-1
V gene: TRBV20-1
clone size: many

CDR3 protein: SSTGTSGSTDTQY
J gene: TRBJ2-3
V gene: TRBV29-1
clone size: NA

CDR3 protein: ASSHLAGWNTGELF
J gene: TRBJ2-2
V gene: TRBV4-1
clone size: many

CDR3 protein: SVRQAGREAF
J gene: TRBJ1-1
V gene: TRBV20-1
clone size: many

CDR3 protein: ASSRGLDYEQY
J gene: TRBJ2-7
V gene: TRBV5-1
clone size: many

CDR3 protein: ASSLGGIEQY
J gene: TRBJ2-7
V gene: TRBV7-9
clone size: many

CDR3 protein: ASSFGGPGAETQY
J gene: TRBJ2-5
V gene: TRBV5-8
clone size: NA

CDR3 protein: SASRTSQETQY
J gene: TRBJ2-5
V gene: TRBV20-1
clone size: many

CDR3 protein: SASTAASTDTQY
J gene: TRBJ2-3
V gene: TRBV20-1
clone size: many

CDR3 protein: ASSLAGGTETQY
J gene: TRBJ2-5
V gene: TRBV12-3/TRBV12-4
clone size: many

CDR3 protein: SARGPVLPEQY
J gene: TRBJ2-7
V gene: TRBV20-1
clone size: NA

CDR3 protein: ASSISGLAKYKEQF
J gene: TRBJ2-1
V gene: TRBV19
clone size: few

CDR3 protein: SAPIRTSAHYNERF
J gene: TRBJ2-1
V gene: TRBV20-1
clone size: many

CDR3 protein: ASSSGTISGNTIY
J gene: TRBJ1-3
V gene: TRBV19
clone size: few

CDR3 protein: ASSPRGLAGNTGELF
J gene: TRBJ2-2
V gene: TRBV11-2
clone size: many

CDR3 protein: SASLQGVNQPQH
J gene: TRBJ1-5
V gene: TRBV20-1
clone size: few

CDR3 protein: ASSQEWGIAGGPNEQF
J gene: TRBJ2-1
V gene: TRBV4-3
clone size: many

CDR3 protein: SVEAGGGNTIY
J gene: TRBJ1-3
V gene: TRBV29-1
clone size: NA

CDR3 protein: ASSQSASNQPQH
J gene: TRBJ1-5
V gene: TRBV23-1
clone size: many

CDR3 protein: ASSPHVNYGYT
J gene: TRBJ1-2
V gene: TRBV27
clone size: many

CDR3 protein: ASSYSAGDQPQH
J gene: TRBJ1-5
V gene: TRBV7-9
clone size: many

CDR3 protein: ASSLAGTGTNNEQF
J gene: TRBJ2-1
V gene: TRBV7-2
clone size: many

CDR3 protein: ASSTRPFQSSYNEQF
J gene: TRBJ2-1
V gene: TRBV7-2
clone size: many

CDR3 protein: ASSPAPAGEAF
J gene: TRBJ1-1
V gene: TRBV11-1
clone size: many

CDR3 protein: ARSQSVGGETQY
J gene: TRBJ2-5
V gene: TRBV11-2
clone size: NA

CDR3 protein: ASSLDYGLGELF
J gene: TRBJ2-2
V gene: TRBV7-2
clone size: many

CDR3 protein: SVRRAYYSTGPLCSYEQY
J gene: TRBJ2-7
V gene: TRBV29-1
clone size: few

CDR3 protein: SAMTGTRGETQY
J gene: TRBJ2-5
V gene: TRBV29-1
clone size: many

CDR3 protein: ASSPSTGVNTEAF
J gene: TRBJ1-1
V gene: TRBV6-6
clone size: many

CDR3 protein: SVVINEGAKTQY
J gene: TRBJ2-5
V gene: TRBV29-1
clone size: many

CDR3 protein: AGSADRNNQPQH
J gene: TRBJ1-5
V gene: TRBV6-2/TRBV6-3
clone size: few

CDR3 protein: SGGTGGETQY
J gene: TRBJ2-5
V gene: TRBV29-1
clone size: many

CDR3 protein: ASGGGGTGKLF
J gene: TRBJ1-4
V gene: TRBV7-9
clone size: many

CDR3 protein: SASATGGFQETQY
J gene: TRBJ2-5
V gene: TRBV29-1
clone size: few

CDR3 protein: ASRADVQGTGELF
J gene: TRBJ2-2
V gene: TRBV9
clone size: many

CDR3 protein: ASWDRNTGELF
J gene: TRBJ2-2
V gene: TRBV6-1
clone size: NA

CDR3 protein: ASSGQGVDQPQH
J gene: TRBJ1-5
V gene: TRBV19
clone size: NA

CDR3 protein: SVGSPDLEAF
J gene: TRBJ1-1
V gene: TRBV29-1
clone size: NA

CDR3 protein: ASSLGLAGDEQF
J gene: TRBJ2-1
V gene: TRBV7-7
clone size: many

CDR3 protein: ASSSGTGGKQY
J gene: TRBJ2-7
V gene: TRBV6-2/TRBV6-3
clone size: many

CDR3 protein: ASSSTPFSEAF
J gene: TRBJ1-1
V gene: TRBV12-3/TRBV12-4
clone size: many

CDR3 protein: ASSEDDRGDTQY
J gene: TRBJ2-3
V gene: TRBV5-6
clone size: many

CDR3 protein: ASTPDSYQPQH
J gene: TRBJ1-5
V gene: TRBV12-3/TRBV12-4
clone size: NA

CDR3 protein: ASSLSGANTGELF
J gene: TRBJ2-2
V gene: TRBV19
clone size: NA

CDR3 protein: ASSLATAFSYEQY
J gene: TRBJ2-7
V gene: TRBV23-1
clone size: many

CDR3 protein: SASPLAGRTDTQY
J gene: TRBJ2-3
V gene: TRBV20-1
clone size: many

CDR3 protein: ASSQDGTSGRNNEQF
J gene: TRBJ2-1
V gene: TRBV4-1
clone size: many

CDR3 protein: ASSLIEAF
J gene: TRBJ1-1
V gene: TRBV7-9
clone size: many

CDR3 protein: ASSYNLDEQY
J gene: TRBJ2-7
V gene: TRBV6-6
clone size: few

CDR3 protein: SVDAGPVNVLT
J gene: TRBJ2-6
V gene: TRBV29-1
clone size: once

CDR3 protein: SASRATGTGSVDTQY
J gene: TRBJ2-3
V gene: TRBV29-1
clone size: many

CDR3 protein: ASSSPVVQETQY
J gene: TRBJ2-5
V gene: TRBV5-1
clone size: few